This passage covers 26 T cell receptor beta chains from one sample sequenced in a study of T cells in tuberculosis. The data were produced by immunoSEQ multiplex PCR, yet TCRdb's version contains in-frame clones alone and is incomplete. The table has approximately 59,000 clones, around 81% seen once. Sorting used thawed, overnight-rested PBMC stained with anti-CD3, a viability dye and GMM-loaded CD1B tetramer. CD1B tetramers were loaded with Rhodococcus equi-derived C32 glucose monomycolate. Sequenced material: CD1b-GMM tetramer-negative cells sorted from PBMCs. The source is an adult woman with latent tuberculosis.

CDR3 amino acids: CASSPSRVGNWELFF. CDR3 bases: TGTGCCAGCTCCCCCTCGAGGGTTGGTAACTGGGAGCTGTTTTTT. This chain connects TRBV7-8 to TRBJ2-2, with D possibly TRBD2 on 5 matching bases. CDR1 is SGHVS and CDR2 is FQNEAQ in the germline V gene. V was trimmed by 8 bases and J by 9 bases, leaving 22 bases between them. CDR3 length: 15 amino acids.

This chain links TRBV5-1 with TRBJ2-1, with D possibly being TRBD1 (8 bases). The germline gives CDR1 SGHRS, CDR2 YFSETQ. Trimming cost V 1 base and J 4 bases, with 18 bases left between them. This CDR3 has 17 amino acids. CDR3 DNA sequence: TGCGCCAGCAGCTTGCACAACAACAGGGGGGGTTACAATGAGCAGTTCTTC. This translates into CASSLHNNRGGYNEQFF.

The chain carries TRBV11-3 and TRBJ2-2; 8 bases are a match to TRBD1. Per germline, CDR1 SGHNT and CDR2 YENEEA. V lost 5 bases to trimming and J lost 1 base; unmatched junction nucleotides: 3. This CDR3 region has 15 residues. The CDR3 loop reads CASSRGQGNTGELFF. Here the CDR3 DNA reads TGTGCCAGCAGCCGTGGACAGGGGAACACCGGGGAGCTGTTTTTT.

The chain uses TRBV28 and TRBJ2-5; no firm D call. The DNA end favors TRBJ2-7, so the J call may be wrong. The germline gives CDR1 MDHEN, CDR2 SYDVKM. The CDR3 sequence is 11 residues long. CDR3 residues: CASSSNYEQYF. CDR3 in DNA: TGTGCCAGCAGTTCCAACTACGAGCAGTACTTC.

Concerning this clone itself: Mismatch with germline at one junction end may stem from a read error. The rearrangement links TRBV7-6 to TRBJ1-2; 9 bases are shared with TRBD1. The CDR3 loop spans 16 amino acids. Germline V lookup: CDR1 SGHVS, CDR2 FNYEAQ. The CDR3: CASSLARTGADAGYTF. CDR3 coding DNA: TGTGCCAGCAGCCTAGCGAGGACAGGGGCCGACGCGGGCTACACCTTC.

The V gene is TRBV4-1, the J gene TRBJ1-1; the D gene is possibly TRBD1 (5 bases). This CDR3 has 14 amino acids. Germline values: CDR1 MGHRA, CDR2 YSYEKL. Between the trimmed V and J ends, which lost 3 bases and 4 bases, there was a span of 12 bases. The CDR3, as DNA: TGCGCCAGCAGCCAGTTGGGGGGAGGCACTGAAGCTTTCTTT. It translates to CASSQLGGGTEAFF.

The chain is built from TRBV2 and TRBJ1-4; D possibly corresponds to TRBD1 (6 bases). The CDR3 covers 15 residues. Germline-derived CDR1 and CDR2 are SNHLY and FYNNEI. Trimming took off 5 bases at V and 4 bases at J, with 14 bases between the two ends. The CDR3 DNA follows: TGTGCCAGCAGTCAAGAGGACAGCAATAATGAAAAACTGTTTTTT. It yields the protein CASSQEDSNNEKLFF.

This rearrangement joins TRBV7-6 to TRBJ2-3; a weak D match, TRBD1 (5 bases). The CDR3 length is 16 residues. The ends were cut back, 8 bases at V and 0 bases at J, with 18 bases in the middle. From germline, CDR1 is SGHVS and CDR2 FNYEAQ. This CDR3 is CASSPQGGSSTDTQYF. Written as DNA, the CDR3 is TGTGCCAGCTCCCCGCAGGGCGGTTCGAGCACAGATACGCAGTATTTT.

This clone appeared many times. The chain carries TRBV7-9 and TRBJ2-1, with 12 bases that match TRBD2. CDR3 size: 18 residues. Germline V lookup: CDR1 SEHNR, CDR2 FQNEAQ (reference sequence). With V trimmed by 1 base and J by 6 bases, 10 bases remained unmatched. The CDR3, as DNA: TGTGCCAGCAGCTTAGGCCCGCGAGGACTAGCGGGGCTCAATGAGCAGTTCTTC. Protein: CASSLGPRGLAGLNEQFF.

This clone was found a few times. J is TRBJ2-3 and V is TRBV4-2; possibly TRBD1 for D (5 bases). The V and J ends lost 3 bases and 3 bases respectively, with 13 bases between them. CDR1 is LGHNA, CDR2 YNFKEQ, per germline. The CDR3 is 15 residues long. CDR3 DNA: TGTGCCAGCAGCCAGTTTAGGGGCCGGACAGATACGCAGTATTTT. This sequence encodes CASSQFRGRTDTQYF.

J is TRBJ1-5 and V is TRBV6-1; 8 positions agree with TRBD1. The CDR3 loop spans 15 amino acids. The V gene's germline CDR1 is MNHNS and CDR2 SASEGT. J gave up 5 bases and V 2 bases, and 5 bases lay outside the gene matches. The CDR3 reads CASSERTGNHQPQHF. The CDR3 coding sequence is TGTGCCAGCAGTGAAAGGACAGGGAACCATCAGCCCCAGCATTTT.

This sequence joins TRBV5-1 and TRBJ1-1; 10 bases map to TRBD1. This CDR3 is built from 16 residues. Germline V gene sequence: CDR1 SGHRS, CDR2 YFSETQ. With 0 bases clipped from V and 5 bases from J, the junction kept 7 bases outside the gene matches. DNA for the CDR3: TGCGCCAGCAGCTTGGAGGGGACAGGGGTCGGGACTGAAGCTTTCTTT. Amino acid sequence: CASSLEGTGVGTEAFF.

This clone was counted once. This chain joins TRBV7-3 and TRBJ2-5; possibly TRBD1 for D (6 bases). V lost 5 bases to trimming and J lost 6 bases, with 16 bases between them. The germline CDR1 and CDR2 sequences are SGHTA and FQGTGA. The CDR3 spans 14 residues. CDR3 in amino acids: CASSPSTGWQTQYF. The CDR3 DNA is TGTGCCAGCAGCCCTTCGACAGGATGGCAGACCCAGTACTTC.

This clone appeared a few times. The chain uses TRBV7-3 and TRBJ2-7, with D possibly matching TRBD2 (6 bases). The CDR3 extends over 15 amino acids. The V end lost 5 bases, the J end lost 5 bases, and 19 bases lay between the germline ends. Per germline, CDR1 SGHTA and CDR2 FQGTGA. CDR3 nucleotide sequence: TGTGCCAGCAGCGCCCGGGGAGGTCAGGGCGACGAGCAGTACTTC. Its translation: CASSARGGQGDEQYF.

J is TRBJ1-2 and V is TRBV18; D might be TRBD1 (5 bases). CDR1 is KGHSH, CDR2 LQKENI, per germline. The CDR3 sequence is 15 residues long. V lost 8 bases, J lost 4 bases, and 20 bases lay in between. CDR3 bases: TGTGCCAGCCACACGGGGGGGAGTGGCTCCTATGGCTACACCTTC. Its translation: CASHTGGSGSYGYTF. Full variable domain (missing parts from reference TRBV18 and TRBJ1-2): NAGVMQNPRHLVRRRGQEARLRCSPMKGHSHVYWYRQLPEEGLKFMVYLQKENIIDESGMPKERFSAEFPKEGPSILRIQQVVRGDSAAYFCASHTGGSGSYGYTFGSGTRLTVV.

The V gene is TRBV27, the J gene TRBJ2-2; 7 positions match TRBD2. The CDR3 is made up of 15 amino acids. Germline CDR1 is MNHEY and CDR2 is SMNVEV (reference sequence). Trimming at V came to 4 bases and at J to 2 bases, leaving 4 bases not matched to a gene. The chain's CDR3 is CASSSRLANTGELFF. The CDR3 coding sequence is TGTGCCAGCAGTTCCCGACTAGCAAACACCGGGGAGCTGTTTTTT.

The chain links TRBV10-1 to TRBJ2-7; D may be TRBD2 (5 bases). V was cut by 8 bases and J by 4 bases, with 24 bases left in between. The CDR3 spans 16 residues. The germline V gene has CDR1 WNHNN and CDR2 SYGVQD (reference sequence). The CDR3 nucleotides are TGCGCCAGCGGAGACTTGTCCCGAGGGATCCTTTACGAGCAGTACTTC. This translates into CASGDLSRGILYEQYF.

This rearrangement joins TRBV2 to TRBJ1-2, with 9 bases lining up with TRBD1. Per germline, CDR1 SNHLY and CDR2 FYNNEI. The J segment lost 8 bases and the V segment lost 4 bases, leaving 8 bases of the junction unmatched. The CDR3 covers 14 residues. The CDR3 sequence: CASSVETGGTGYTF. The CDR3 DNA reads as TGTGCCAGCAGTGTCGAGACAGGGGGAACGGGCTACACCTTC. The full variable domain, completed using reference TRBV2 and TRBJ1-2, is EPEVTQTPSHQVTQMGQEVILRCVPISNHLYFYWYRQILGQKVEFLVSFYNNEISEKSEIFDDQFSVERPDGSNFTLKIRSTKLEDSAMYFCASSVETGGTGYTFGSGTRLTVV.

This chain links TRBV7-9 with TRBJ1-5, with a possible D match to TRBD1 (6 bases). V lost 5 bases, J lost 6 bases, and 14 bases lay in between. The CDR3 is made up of 14 amino acids. Germline V gene sequence: CDR1 SEHNR, CDR2 FQNEAQ (reference sequence). CDR3 coding DNA: TGTGCCAGCAGCGCCGGGGGGGGCGGTCAGCCCCAGCATTTT. Residues: CASSAGGGGQPQHF.

The J gene is TRBJ1-5, the V gene TRBV27, with 7 positions matching TRBD1. The CDR3 runs 14 residues. Germline CDR1 and CDR2: MNHEY and SMNVEV (reference sequence). The V and J ends lost 5 bases and 1 base, in that order; junction bases with no gene match: 2. The chain's CDR3 is CASSLQGSNQPQHF. CDR3 sequence (DNA): TGTGCCAGCAGTCTACAGGGGAGCAATCAGCCCCAGCATTTT.

This clone was picked up a small number of times. The chain links TRBV4-2 to TRBJ1-1; D may be TRBD1 (5 bases). Germline loops: CDR1 LGHNA, CDR2 YNFKEQ. This CDR3 has 15 amino acids. The V end was cut by 0 bases, the J end by 5 bases, with 13 bases between. Here the CDR3 DNA reads TGTGCCAGCAGCCAAGATGTCACCCGGGGGACTGAAGCTTTCTTT. Its translation: CASSQDVTRGTEAFF.

The chain couples TRBV12-5 to TRBJ2-7; a weak D match, TRBD1 (5 bases). V dropped 1 base and J dropped 4 bases, with 8 bases sitting between them. The V gene's germline CDR1 is LGHNT and CDR2 FRNRAP. CDR3 size: 13 residues. The CDR3 protein is CASGLGRAYEQYF. The CDR3 DNA is TGTGCTAGTGGTTTGGGCAGGGCTTACGAGCAGTACTTC.

The chain is built from TRBV27 and TRBJ1-5; D is unclear. Per germline, CDR1 MNHEY and CDR2 SMNVEV (reference sequence). Trimming cost V 6 bases and J 0 bases, with 15 bases left between them. The CDR3 has 16 amino acids. CDR3 sequence (DNA): TGTGCCAGCAGCCCCACTAGCGGGTATAGCAATCAGCCCCAGCATTTT. This codes for CASSPTSGYSNQPQHF.

Only one count was recorded for this clone. The chain couples TRBV4-3 to TRBJ2-1; 7 positions match TRBD2. Per germline, CDR1 LGHNA and CDR2 YSLEER. The CDR3 has 17 amino acids. V lost 0 bases, J lost 2 bases, and 7 bases stayed unmatched. CDR3 DNA: TGCGCCAGCAGCCAAGATCTTGCGAGCGGGGCCTACAATGAGCAGTTCTTC. This sequence encodes CASSQDLASGAYNEQFF.

The chain is built from TRBV12-5 and TRBJ1-2; TRBD1 matches 7 bases. The CDR3 is 15 amino acids. Losses at the gene ends were 0 bases for V and 8 bases for J; bases not matched to a gene: 9. Germline loops: CDR1 LGHNT, CDR2 FRNRAP. The CDR3 DNA follows: TGTGCTAGTGGTTTGGTGGGCCCCCAGGGGGGAGGCTACACCTTC. Encoded protein: CASGLVGPQGGGYTF.

This rearrangement joins TRBV9 to TRBJ1-4; weak D call: TRBD1 (5 bases). The CDR3 has 15 residues. V was clipped by 0 bases and J by 5 bases, with 11 bases between them. The germline gives CDR1 SGDLS, CDR2 YYNGEE. The CDR3 reads CASSVGWGDNEKLFF. The CDR3 DNA reads TGTGCCAGCAGCGTAGGATGGGGCGACAATGAAAAACTGTTTTTT.